These 24 T cell receptor beta chains came from one sample sequenced in a study of blood T cell repertoires in COVID-19. Sequencing used immunoSEQ multiplex PCR; TCRdb keeps in-frame clones, though not all of them. The repertoire has around 150,000 clones, 75% to 85% of them found once; the top ten carry about 11%. Sequenced: peripheral blood. The receptors were sampled from a human donor in a cohort sampled during active COVID-19.

In DNA form, the CDR3 reads TGCGCCAGCAGCCAAGATCCGGGACAGGGGTATGGCTACACCTTC. This translates into CASSQDPGQGYGYTF. This sequence joins TRBV4-3 and TRBJ1-2; 10 nucleotides line up with TRBD1. V was pared by 0 bases and J by 5 bases, with 3 bases of the junction left unmatched. Per germline, CDR1 LGHNA and CDR2 YSLEER. The length of the CDR3 is 15 residues.

The gene calls are TRBV30 and TRBJ2-7, with TRBD1 identical over 9 bases. Germline V gene sequence: CDR1 GTSNPN, CDR2 SVGIG (reference sequence). J gave up 1 base and V 2 bases, and 6 bases lay outside the gene matches. The CDR3 totals 15 residues. Here the CDR3 reads CAWSSPGTGSYEQYF. The CDR3 DNA is TGTGCCTGGAGTTCTCCCGGGACAGGGTCCTACGAGCAGTACTTC.

This chain connects TRBV25-1 to TRBJ2-7; D unclear. The CDR3 contains 11 residues. Germline V CDR1 and CDR2: MGHDK, SYGVNS. V was shortened by 1 base and J by 5 bases, with 3 bases between the two germline ends. The CDR3 spells CASSEFNEQYF. As DNA, the CDR3 is TGTGCCAGCAGTGAATTTAACGAGCAGTACTTC.

This clone was counted once. The V gene is TRBV15, the J gene TRBJ2-5; 8 bases agree with TRBD2. The CDR3 is 14 amino acids. Germline-derived CDR1 and CDR2 are LNHNV and YYDKDF (reference sequence). Losses at the gene ends were 5 bases for V and 7 bases for J; bases not matched to a gene: 9. The CDR3 is CATSRGLEHGTQYF. The CDR3 nucleotides are TGTGCCACCAGCCGGGGACTAGAGCATGGGACCCAGTACTTC.

This clone was counted once. The chain recombines TRBV7-2 with TRBJ1-2; 7 bases are shared with TRBD1. The junction had 8 bases not matched to a gene; V was cut back by 3 bases and J by 7 bases. Germline CDR1 and CDR2: SGHTA and FQGNSA. The CDR3 consists of 14 residues. The DNA for the CDR3 is TGTGCCAGCAGCTTCAAGACAGGGCTGAGTGGCTACACCTTC. It codes for CASSFKTGLSGYTF.

This clone was detected only a few times. CDR3 nucleotides: TGTGCCAGCAGGACCCGGGACACCCCTCAAACACCCCTCCACTTT. Protein product: CASRTRDTPQTPLHF. The chain carries TRBV6-6 and TRBJ1-6; D is possibly TRBD1 (6 bases). Per germline, CDR1 MNHNY and CDR2 SVGAGI (reference sequence). This CDR3 spans 15 amino acids. The V end lost 6 bases, the J end lost 11 bases, and 20 bases lay between the germline ends.

This clone turned up a few times. V and J are TRBV11-2 and TRBJ1-5; D gene unclear. This CDR3 region has 15 residues. CDR1 is SGHAT, CDR2 FQNNGV, per germline. V lost 0 bases and J 7 bases, leaving 13 bases between the germline ends. DNA for the CDR3: TGTGCCAGCAGCTTAGATTTGTCCGGGATCCAGCCCCAGCATTTT. As protein: CASSLDLSGIQPQHF.

This chain joins TRBV24-1 and TRBJ2-7; tentative D call: TRBD1 (6 bases). Deletions cut 8 bases from V and 6 bases from J, with 7 bases between. The length of the CDR3 is 10 residues. Germline V CDR1 and CDR2: KGHDR, SFDVKD. The CDR3 is CATKGGEQYF. For the CDR3, the DNA is TGTGCCACCAAAGGGGGCGAGCAGTACTTC.

The V gene is TRBV19, the J gene TRBJ1-1, with TRBD1 identical over 10 bases. CDR3 length: 17 amino acids. Looked up from germline, CDR1 is LNHDA and CDR2 is SQIVND (reference sequence). J lost 1 base, V lost 5 bases, and 10 bases had no gene match. In nucleotides, the CDR3 is TGTGCCAGTAGTGTGGGACAGGGGAGTGTGGGGAACACTGAAGCTTTCTTT. As protein: CASSVGQGSVGNTEAFF. The variable domain in full, with the rest retrieved from reference TRBV19 and TRBJ1-1, is DGGITQSPKYLFRKEGQNVTLSCEQNLNHDAMYWYRQDPGQGLRLIYYSQIVNDFQKGDIAEGYSVSREKKESFPLTVTSAQKNPTAFYLCASSVGQGSVGNTEAFFGQGTRLTVV.

The rearrangement uses TRBV20-1 and TRBJ2-1, with D possibly TRBD2 on 5 matching bases. Trimming cost V 8 bases and J 6 bases, with 8 bases left between them. The CDR3 runs 10 residues. Per the germline V gene, CDR1 is DFQATT and CDR2 is SNEGSKA (reference sequence). The CDR3 coding sequence is TGCAGTTCAGAGGGCAATGAGCAGTTCTTC. Its protein product is CSSEGNEQFF.

The CDR3 DNA is TGTGCCAGTAGTATAATGGGCAGCACAGATACGCAGTATTTT. Its protein product is CASSIMGSTDTQYF. The V and J genes are TRBV19 and TRBJ2-3; D is ambiguous. Germline V CDR1 and CDR2: LNHDA, SQIVND (reference sequence). Between the trimmed V and J ends, which lost 2 bases and 0 bases, there was a span of 6 bases. The CDR3 spans 14 residues.

This chain links TRBV14 with TRBJ1-1, with D uncertain. Between the trimmed V and J ends, which lost 2 bases and 3 bases, there was a span of 13 bases. Germline V gene sequence: CDR1 SGHDN, CDR2 FVKESK. CDR3 length equals 15 residues. CDR3: CASSQTRSRDTEAFF. The DNA for the CDR3 is TGTGCCAGCAGCCAAACCCGGAGCCGGGACACTGAAGCTTTCTTT.

Notes on this clone: The junction does not match germline at one end; this may be a read error. This rearrangement joins TRBV7-7 to TRBJ2-5; 8 bases agree with TRBD1. Germline V gene data show CDR1 as SSHAT and CDR2 as FNYEAQ (reference sequence). The CDR3 is 16 residues long. The CDR3 loop reads CASSSETGARRKTQYF. For the CDR3, the DNA is TGTGCTAGCAGCTCAGAGACAGGGGCGAGGCGGAAGACCCAGTACTTC.

V and J are TRBV9 and TRBJ2-2; 9 positions agree with TRBD1. Germline lookup yields CDR1 SGDLS and CDR2 YYNGEE. The ends lost 0 bases at V and 0 bases at J; junction bases unmatched: 9. The CDR3 length is 19 residues. The CDR3, as DNA: TGTGCCAGCAGCGTAGCTAAAGGACAGGGGAACCCGAACACCGGGGAGCTGTTTTTT. Encoded protein: CASSVAKGQGNPNTGELFF.

This rearrangement joins TRBV19 to TRBJ2-1, with 9 bases matching TRBD2. There are 17 residues in the CDR3. Germline trimming cut 2 bases from V and 0 bases from J; bases unmatched to any gene: 5. CDR1 LNHDA and CDR2 SQIVND come from the germline V gene (reference sequence). The CDR3 region is CASSISTSGSSYNEQFF. DNA of the CDR3: TGTGCCAGTAGTATATCGACTAGCGGAAGCTCCTACAATGAGCAGTTCTTC.

This clone was counted only a few times. This rearrangement joins TRBV2 to TRBJ2-5; 14 bases fit TRBD2. Germline CDR1 reads SNHLY; CDR2 reads FYNNEI. This CDR3 is 14 amino acids long. The trim removed 6 bases at V and 7 bases at J, leaving 4 bases unmatched. CDR3 sequence reads: CASSLGLAGGTQYF. CDR3 coding DNA: TGTGCCAGCAGCCTTGGACTAGCGGGAGGGACCCAGTACTTC.

The CDR3 protein is CASSMATSGKAYEQYF. As DNA, the CDR3 is TGTGCCAGTAGTATGGCCACAAGCGGGAAAGCCTACGAGCAGTACTTC. V is TRBV19 and J is TRBJ2-7, with 7 bases that match TRBD2. V trimming: 3 bases; J trimming: 2 bases; junction bases outside the gene matches: 10. The CDR3 has 16 amino acids. Per germline, CDR1 LNHDA and CDR2 SQIVND (reference sequence). The variable domain in full, completed from reference TRBV19 and TRBJ2-7, reads DGGITQSPKYLFRKEGQNVTLSCEQNLNHDAMYWYRQDPGQGLRLIYYSQIVNDFQKGDIAEGYSVSREKKESFPLTVTSAQKNPTAFYLCASSMATSGKAYEQYFGPGTRLTVT.

The chain recombines TRBV7-2 with TRBJ1-2; D is perhaps TRBD1 (6 bases). The CDR3 length is 13 residues. Trimming removed 5 bases from V and 5 bases from J, with 12 bases in between. Per the germline V gene, CDR1 is SGHTA and CDR2 is FQGNSA. As DNA, the CDR3 is TGTGCCAGCAGCGGAAATACAGGGTATGGCTACACCTTC. Its translation: CASSGNTGYGYTF. Combining the CDR3 with reference TRBV7-2 and TRBJ1-2 gives the whole variable domain GAGVSQSPSNKVTEKGKDVELRCDPISGHTALYWYRQSLGQGLEFLIYFQGNSAPDKSGLPSDRFSAERTGGSVSTLTIQRTQQEDSAVYLCASSGNTGYGYTFGSGTRLTVV.

CDR3 DNA sequence: TGTGCCAGCAGTTTATCTGGGACAGGGAAGACAGATACGCAGTATTTT. Protein: CASSLSGTGKTDTQYF. The rearrangement uses TRBV28 and TRBJ2-3; 9 nucleotides align to TRBD1. Germline loops: CDR1 MDHEN, CDR2 SYDVKM. The CDR3 spans 16 residues. V was pared by 1 base and J by 3 bases, with 5 bases of the junction left unmatched. The full variable domain, with the rest looked up from reference TRBV28 and TRBJ2-3, is DVKVTQSSRYLVKRTGEKVFLECVQDMDHENMFWYRQDPGLGLRLIYFSYDVKMKEKGDIPEGYSVSREKKERFSLILESASTNQTSMYLCASSLSGTGKTDTQYFGPGTRLTVL.

The chain has TRBV5-5 and TRBJ1-2, with 8 nucleotides matching TRBD1. Unmatched junction bases numbered 8, after V lost 6 bases and J lost 4 bases. The germline V gene encodes CDR1 SGHKS and CDR2 YYEKEE (reference sequence). The CDR3 is 14 residues long. CDR3 loop: CASTLGQGPYGYTF. CDR3 coding DNA: TGTGCCAGCACCCTAGGACAGGGACCCTATGGCTACACCTTC.

The rearrangement links TRBV9 to TRBJ2-3; D possibly corresponds to TRBD1 (6 bases). From germline, CDR1 is SGDLS and CDR2 YYNGEE. With 4 bases removed from V and 0 bases from J, the gap between germline ends came to 9 bases. CDR3 size: 14 residues. The CDR3 DNA follows: TGTGCCAGCAGCCCCACAGGGAGCACAGATACGCAGTATTTT. It is translated as CASSPTGSTDTQYF.

J is TRBJ2-7 and V is TRBV4-3, with 7 bases that match TRBD1. With V trimmed by 2 bases and J by 1 base, 8 bases remained unmatched. CDR3 size: 16 residues. Per the germline V gene, CDR1 is LGHNA and CDR2 is YSLEER. In DNA form, the CDR3 reads TGCGCCAGCAGCCAACACGACAGGGACCCATCCTACGAGCAGTACTTC. Translation gives CASSQHDRDPSYEQYF.

V is TRBV6-2 or TRBV6-3 and J is TRBJ1-5; 9 bases agree with TRBD1. The CDR3 contains 14 residues. J was trimmed by 7 bases and V by 5 bases; bases with no gene match: 6. Germline-derived CDR1 and CDR2 are MNHEY and SVGEGT. As DNA, the CDR3 is TGTGCCAGCAGTCTTCGACAGGGGGGACAGCCCCAGCATTTT. It encodes CASSLRQGGQPQHF.

This clone appeared a single time. The chain combines TRBV10-3 with TRBJ2-3; 8 bases align to TRBD1. CDR3 size: 15 residues. The junction had 7 bases not matched to a gene; V was cut back by 6 bases and J by 2 bases. CDR1 and CDR2 (germline): ENHRY, SYGVKD. The CDR3 DNA sequence: TGTGCCATCAGAAGACAGGGGAAATTCACAGATACGCAGTATTTT. Its protein is CAIRRQGKFTDTQYF.